Listed below are T cell receptor beta chains from one sample, sequenced in a study of T cell responses to AZD1222 COVID-19 vaccine. The method was immunoSEQ multiplex PCR; TCRdb's version includes in-frame clones alone and lacks a portion of them. This table holds 150,000 to 200,000 clones, about 90% found once. The sample in question was peripheral blood, obtained on day 0 of AZD1222 vaccination. The receptors here all came from an adult in good health. The CDR3 runs from the conserved cysteine through the conserved F or W. The D gene is left open where the match is weak. Clone size, where shown, is once, few, many, or a class for clones that have expanded.

clone_size	j_call	v_call	d_call	cdr3_nt	cdr3_aa
-	TRBJ2-3	TRBV4-1	TRBD2	TGCGCCAGCAGTCCTAGCGGGGGCACAGATACGCAGTATTTT	CASSPSGGTDTQYF
once	TRBJ2-2	TRBV5-4	TRBD2	TGTGCCACCGGACTAGCGGGAGGCCGGGGCACCGGGGAGCTGTTTTTT	CATGLAGGRGTGELFF
once	TRBJ1-5	TRBV6-5	-	TGTGCCAGCAGTCGCTCGGGGGCTGGGGGGCAGCCCCAGCATTTT	CASSRSGAGGQPQHF
-	TRBJ2-1	TRBV27	TRBD2	TGTGCCAGCAGTTCCACTAGCGGGGGTCCCAATGAGCAGTTCTTC	CASSSTSGGPNEQFF
-	TRBJ1-3	TRBV27	-	TGTACCAGCAGTTCGGGACTCTCTGGAAACACCATATATTTT	CTSSSGLSGNTIYF
few	TRBJ1-3	TRBV28	-	TGTGCCAGCAGTTCCTATAGCGCGTCCTCTGGAAACACCATATATTTT	CASSSYSASSGNTIYF
-	TRBJ2-2	TRBV27	TRBD1	TGTGCCAGCAGTTTTTCGACAGGGGGTGACACCGGGGAGCTGTTTTTT	CASSFSTGGDTGELFF
-	TRBJ2-1	TRBV9	TRBD1	TGTGCCAGCAGCGTAGACAGGGGCAACAATGAGCAGTTCTTC	CASSVDRGNNEQFF
once	TRBJ2-7	TRBV24-1	-	TGTGCCACCAGTGATCCCGGGACACCTTACTACGAGCAGTACTTC	CATSDPGTPYYEQYF
-	TRBJ1-6	TRBV6-5	-	TGTGCCAGCAGTACACCCTACGGGAATTCACCCCTCCACTTT	CASSTPYGNSPLHF
once	TRBJ2-2	TRBV6-5	-	TGTGCCAGCACGGAGCCTAACACCGGGGAGCTGTTTTTT	CASTEPNTGELFF
-	TRBJ1-2	TRBV15	-	TGTGCCACCAGCAGAGATAGAGGGACCTTTGGCTACACCTTC	CATSRDRGTFGYTF